This T cell receptor beta chain was identified in a study of cytomegalovirus exposure and HLA in healthy donors. Study-wide background: One earlier analysis, a look at around 170 million T cells, found fewer than 140 million unique TCR beta sequences. Findings of the study overall: Rarity characterized most TCR sequences, yet some public TCRs appeared in many donors. Earlier analysis found most TCR beta V segments productive about 90% or about 30% of the time. A later analysis linked a missense DCLRE1C variant to TCR beta V- and J-gene trimming.

A note on this clone: As yet, its antigen is unknown.

Germline CDR1 reads SGHRS; CDR2 reads YFSETQ. This CDR3 spans 16 amino acids. Losses at the gene ends were 3 bases for V and 4 bases for J; bases not matched to a gene: 8. PCR involved 60 Vbeta and 13 Jbeta primers. Libraries were prepared by immunoSEQ multiplex PCR; TCRdb keeps only in-frame clonotypes and omits some of them. The table lists about 200,000 clones, around four fifths of them singletons. The specimen was PBMCs. The gene calls are TRBV5-1 and TRBJ2-1, with 9 bases aligning to TRBD1. The clonotype originates from a middle-aged woman in good health and CMV-seronegative. The chain's CDR3 is CASSSPDRGTYNEQFF. CDR3 nucleotides: TGCGCCAGCAGCTCCCCCGACAGGGGGACATACAATGAGCAGTTCTTC.